A selection of T cell receptor beta chains follows, all from one sample in a study of T cell responses to AZD1222 COVID-19 vaccine. Here immunoSEQ multiplex PCR was the method, and the copy in TCRdb shows in-frame clones only, minus some. The sample contains 65,000 to 100,000 clones, 88% of which appear only once. Specimen: peripheral blood, collected 28 days after the second AZD1222 dose. The receptors originated from an adult who received the AZD1222 COVID-19 vaccine. Both conserved end residues are part of each CDR3. Each record gives: clone size, V gene, D gene, J gene, CDR3 DNA, CDR3 protein. D genes are given only for firm matches. Size is omitted from some rows. Given values are once, few, many or a class for expanded clones.

clone_size: NA
v_call: TRBV6-5
d_call: NA
j_call: TRBJ2-3
cdr3_nt: TGTGCCAGCAGTTATGGTCGGACGCAGTATTTT
cdr3_aa: CASSYGRTQYF

clone_size: NA
v_call: TRBV18
d_call: TRBD1
j_call: TRBJ1-5
cdr3_nt: TGTGCCAGCTCAAACCGGGACAGGGGGGATCAGCCCCAGCATTTT
cdr3_aa: CASSNRDRGDQPQHF

clone_size: few
v_call: TRBV19
d_call: NA
j_call: TRBJ2-7
cdr3_nt: TGTGCCAGTAGTAGGGACTCCTACGAGCAGTACTTC
cdr3_aa: CASSRDSYEQYF

clone_size: NA
v_call: TRBV3-1/TRBV3-2
d_call: NA
j_call: TRBJ1-1
cdr3_nt: TGTGCCAGCAGCCAAGTGAGCGGGCTCACTGAAGCTTTCTTT
cdr3_aa: CASSQVSGLTEAFF

clone_size: NA
v_call: TRBV7-9
d_call: TRBD1
j_call: TRBJ1-4
cdr3_nt: TGTGCCAGCAGCTGGAGACCGACAGGGCCTAATGAAAAACTGTTTTTT
cdr3_aa: CASSWRPTGPNEKLFF

clone_size: NA
v_call: TRBV5-1
d_call: NA
j_call: TRBJ1-2
cdr3_nt: TGCGCCAGCAGCTTGAGTTCCTTAAACTATGGCTACACCTTC
cdr3_aa: CASSLSSLNYGYTF

clone_size: NA
v_call: TRBV28
d_call: TRBD1
j_call: TRBJ1-2
cdr3_nt: TGTGCCAGCAAACTACCCAGGGGGTTGGGAGGCTACACCTTC
cdr3_aa: CASKLPRGLGGYTF

clone_size: NA
v_call: TRBV29-1
d_call: TRBD1
j_call: TRBJ2-5
cdr3_nt: TGCAGCGGTGGGGACAGGGCGGGAGAGACCCAGTACTTC
cdr3_aa: CSGGDRAGETQYF

clone_size: NA
v_call: TRBV18
d_call: NA
j_call: TRBJ1-4
cdr3_nt: TGTGCCAGCTCACCAGGGCAGCCGAGCTTAGAAAAACTGTTTTTT
cdr3_aa: CASSPGQPSLEKLFF

clone_size: NA
v_call: TRBV7-9
d_call: NA
j_call: TRBJ1-2
cdr3_nt: TGTGCCAGCATCTCAGTGGGGTACTGGGACTATGGCTACACCTTC
cdr3_aa: CASISVGYWDYGYTF

clone_size: few
v_call: TRBV6-2/TRBV6-3
d_call: TRBD2
j_call: TRBJ2-7
cdr3_nt: TGTGCCAGCAGTTACTCGACTAGCGCCTACGAGCAGTACTTC
cdr3_aa: CASSYSTSAYEQYF

clone_size: NA
v_call: TRBV12-3/TRBV12-4
d_call: NA
j_call: TRBJ2-4
cdr3_nt: TGTGCCAGCCACAAGGGAGGTTCGGACATTCAGTACTTC
cdr3_aa: CASHKGGSDIQYF

clone_size: NA
v_call: TRBV23-1
d_call: NA
j_call: TRBJ1-4
cdr3_nt: TGCGCCAGCAGTCAATCGAGGGGGGTCGAAAAACTGTTTTTT
cdr3_aa: CASSQSRGVEKLFF

clone_size: NA
v_call: TRBV3-1/TRBV3-2
d_call: NA
j_call: TRBJ2-2
cdr3_nt: TGTGCCAGCAGCCAAGTTCCAACTAGTATTAGCGGGGAGCTGTTTTTT
cdr3_aa: CASSQVPTSISGELFF

clone_size: few
v_call: TRBV15
d_call: NA
j_call: TRBJ2-3
cdr3_nt: TGTGCCACCAGCAGAGATCCTGGGAGCACAGATACGCAGTATTTT
cdr3_aa: CATSRDPGSTDTQYF

clone_size: NA
v_call: TRBV4-3
d_call: TRBD2
j_call: TRBJ2-3
cdr3_nt: TGCGCCAGCAGCCAAGATCTAGCGGGAGGGACAGATACGCAGTATTTT
cdr3_aa: CASSQDLAGGTDTQYF

clone_size: NA
v_call: TRBV6-6
d_call: NA
j_call: TRBJ1-2
cdr3_nt: TGTGCCAGCAGTTACGATCTAGGGAAGCCTTATGGCTACACCTTC
cdr3_aa: CASSYDLGKPYGYTF

clone_size: NA
v_call: TRBV5-1
d_call: NA
j_call: TRBJ1-4
cdr3_nt: TGCGCCAGCAGCTCTCGGGGCCCGAATGAAAAACTGTTTTTT
cdr3_aa: CASSSRGPNEKLFF

clone_size: NA
v_call: TRBV6-5
d_call: NA
j_call: TRBJ1-1
cdr3_nt: TGTGCCAGCATTAACGATATGAACACTGAAGCTTTCTTT
cdr3_aa: CASINDMNTEAFF

clone_size: NA
v_call: TRBV21-1
d_call: NA
j_call: TRBJ2-7
cdr3_nt: TGTGCCAGCAGCAACGCTAGCGGGAGGAACGAGCAGTACTTC
cdr3_aa: CASSNASGRNEQYF

clone_size: NA
v_call: TRBV7-9
d_call: NA
j_call: TRBJ1-4
cdr3_nt: TGTGCCAGCAGCTTAGAGCAGAGCGAAAAACTGTTTTTT
cdr3_aa: CASSLEQSEKLFF

clone_size: NA
v_call: TRBV28
d_call: TRBD2
j_call: TRBJ2-2
cdr3_nt: TGTGCCAGCAGTTCCAGCGGGAGGAGTAGCGGGGAGCTGTTTTTT
cdr3_aa: CASSSSGRSSGELFF